Given below is one TCR beta chain in context. No antigen is known for it. The table came from immunoSEQ multiplex PCR; TCRdb's copy has only in-frame clones and leaves some out. The data contain about 2 million clones, roughly 96% of them singletons. The data stem from a study of shared clonotypes between healthy human individuals. Study details: There were three CD4 naive, three CD4 memory, two CD8 naive and one CD8 memory plates per donor. Whole-study findings and limits: What limited the represented genetic and exposure-history diversity was the small number of donors. Rarefaction curves obtained for sorted subsets showed sequencing incomplete despite large depth. In several donors, around 5% of naive CD4 clonotypes appeared in common.

Sequenced sample: naive CD4+ T cells sorted from blood. Stated subset: CD45RA+ positively selected. The source of this sequence is a young man in good health.

Written as DNA, the CDR3 is TGTGCCAGCAGTGAAAGTGGGAGGAGGGTTCCGCTTGAAAAACTGTTTTTT. Protein: CASSESGRRVPLEKLFF. The V gene is TRBV6-1, the J gene TRBJ1-4; D not certain. In germline, CDR1 is MNHNS, CDR2 SASEGT. The CDR3 has 17 residues. The V gene lost 2 bases and the J gene lost 7 bases, with 20 bases spanning the gap.